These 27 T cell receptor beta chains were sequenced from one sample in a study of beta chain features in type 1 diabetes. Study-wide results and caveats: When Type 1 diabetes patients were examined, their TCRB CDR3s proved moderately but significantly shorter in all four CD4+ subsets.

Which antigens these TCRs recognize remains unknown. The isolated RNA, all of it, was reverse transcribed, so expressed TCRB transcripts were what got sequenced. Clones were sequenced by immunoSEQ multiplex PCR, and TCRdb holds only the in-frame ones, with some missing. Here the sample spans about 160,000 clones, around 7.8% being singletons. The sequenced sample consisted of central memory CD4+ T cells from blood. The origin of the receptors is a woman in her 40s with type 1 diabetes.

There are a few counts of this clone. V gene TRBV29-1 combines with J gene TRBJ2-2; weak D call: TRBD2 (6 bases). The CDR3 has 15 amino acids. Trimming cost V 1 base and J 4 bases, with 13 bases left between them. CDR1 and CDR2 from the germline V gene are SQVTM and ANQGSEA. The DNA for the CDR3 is TGCAGCGTTGAAGTGGGGGGTAAGGGCACCGGGGAGCTGTTTTTT. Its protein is CSVEVGGKGTGELFF.

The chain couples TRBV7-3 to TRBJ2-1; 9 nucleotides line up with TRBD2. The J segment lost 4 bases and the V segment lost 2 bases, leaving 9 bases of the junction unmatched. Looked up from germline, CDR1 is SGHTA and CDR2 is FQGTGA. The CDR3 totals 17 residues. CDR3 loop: CASSLFGAGGQYNEQFF. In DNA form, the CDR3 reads TGTGCCAGCAGCTTATTTGGCGCGGGGGGGCAATACAATGAGCAGTTCTTC.

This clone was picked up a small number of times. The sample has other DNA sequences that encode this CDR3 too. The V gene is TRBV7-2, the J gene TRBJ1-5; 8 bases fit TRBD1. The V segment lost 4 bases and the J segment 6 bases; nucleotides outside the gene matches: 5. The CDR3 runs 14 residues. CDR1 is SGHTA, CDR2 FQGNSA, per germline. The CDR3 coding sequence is TGTGCCAGCAGCTCCCAGGGGGCAGGTCAGCCCCAGCATTTT. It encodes CASSSQGAGQPQHF.

In DNA, the CDR3 is TGCAGCGTTTTGACAGGGTTAAATTCACCCCTCCACTTT. This gives the protein CSVLTGLNSPLHF. The gene calls are TRBV29-1 and TRBJ1-6; the match to TRBD1 covers 7 bases. The germline V gene encodes CDR1 SQVTM and CDR2 ANQGSEA. This CDR3 contains 13 residues. V was clipped by 5 bases and J by 7 bases; unmatched bases: 5.

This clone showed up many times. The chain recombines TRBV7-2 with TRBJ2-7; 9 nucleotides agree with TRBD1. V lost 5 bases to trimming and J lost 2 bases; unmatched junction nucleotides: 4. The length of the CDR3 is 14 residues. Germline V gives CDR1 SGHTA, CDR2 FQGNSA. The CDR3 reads CASSPGQGPYEQYF. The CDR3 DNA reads TGTGCCAGCAGCCCGGGACAGGGTCCCTACGAGCAGTACTTC.

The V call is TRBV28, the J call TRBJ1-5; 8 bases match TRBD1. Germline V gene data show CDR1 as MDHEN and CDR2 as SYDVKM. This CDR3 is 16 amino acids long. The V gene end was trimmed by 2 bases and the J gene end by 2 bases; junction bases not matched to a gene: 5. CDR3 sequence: CASSLRTGQGNQPQHF. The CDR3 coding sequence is TGTGCCAGCAGTTTACGGACAGGGCAGGGCAATCAGCCCCAGCATTTT.

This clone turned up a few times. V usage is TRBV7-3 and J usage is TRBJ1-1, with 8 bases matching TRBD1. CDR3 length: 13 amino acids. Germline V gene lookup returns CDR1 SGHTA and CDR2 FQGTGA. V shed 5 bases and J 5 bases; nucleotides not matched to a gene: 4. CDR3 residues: CASSMDRVTEAFF. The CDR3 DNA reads TGTGCCAGCAGCATGGACAGGGTGACTGAAGCTTTCTTT. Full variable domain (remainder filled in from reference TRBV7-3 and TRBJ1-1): GAGVSQTPSNKVTEKGKYVELRCDPISGHTALYWYRQSLGQGPEFLIYFQGTGAADDSGLPNDRFFAVRPEGSVSTLKIQRTERGDSAVYLCASSMDRVTEAFFGQGTRLTVV.

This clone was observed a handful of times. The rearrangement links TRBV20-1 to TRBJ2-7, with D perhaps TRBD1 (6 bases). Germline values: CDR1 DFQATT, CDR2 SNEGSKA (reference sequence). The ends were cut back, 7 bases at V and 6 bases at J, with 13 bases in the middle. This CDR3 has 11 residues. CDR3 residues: CSGRQAREQYF. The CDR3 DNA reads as TGCAGTGGCCGACAGGCCCGCGAGCAGTACTTC.

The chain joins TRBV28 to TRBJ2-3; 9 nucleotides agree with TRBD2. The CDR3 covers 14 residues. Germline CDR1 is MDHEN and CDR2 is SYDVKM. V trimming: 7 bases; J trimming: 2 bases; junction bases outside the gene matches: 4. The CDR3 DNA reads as TGTGCCAGCAAGCGGGAGGACCTCACAGATACGCAGTATTTT. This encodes CASKREDLTDTQYF.

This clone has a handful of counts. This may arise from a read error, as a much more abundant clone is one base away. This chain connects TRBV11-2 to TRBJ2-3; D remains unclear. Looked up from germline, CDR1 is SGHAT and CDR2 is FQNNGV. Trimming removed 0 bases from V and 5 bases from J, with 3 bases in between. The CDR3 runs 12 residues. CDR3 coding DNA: TGTGCCAGCAGCTTAGACAGAGATACGCAGTATTTT. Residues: CASSLDRDTQYF.

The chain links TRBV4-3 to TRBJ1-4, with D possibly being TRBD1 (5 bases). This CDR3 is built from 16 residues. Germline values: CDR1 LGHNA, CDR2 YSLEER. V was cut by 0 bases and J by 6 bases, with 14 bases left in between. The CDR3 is CASSQDGLSGDEKLFF. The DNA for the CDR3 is TGCGCCAGCAGCCAAGATGGGCTGTCGGGGGATGAAAAACTGTTTTTT.

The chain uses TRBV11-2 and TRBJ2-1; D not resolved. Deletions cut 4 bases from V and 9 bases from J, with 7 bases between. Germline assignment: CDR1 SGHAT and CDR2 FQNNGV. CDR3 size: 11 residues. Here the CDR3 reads CASSYAPEQFF. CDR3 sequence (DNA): TGTGCCAGCAGCTACGCGCCTGAGCAGTTCTTC.

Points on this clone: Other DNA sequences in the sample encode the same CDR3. The DNA of the CDR3 is TGTGCCAGCAGCCTCGGCAGGGGAGACACTGAAGCTTTCTTT. Protein product: CASSLGRGDTEAFF. The chain couples TRBV28 to TRBJ1-1, with D maybe TRBD1 (6 bases). V was shortened by 6 bases and J by 3 bases, with 14 bases between the two germline ends. This CDR3 is built from 14 residues. The germline V gene has CDR1 MDHEN and CDR2 SYDVKM.

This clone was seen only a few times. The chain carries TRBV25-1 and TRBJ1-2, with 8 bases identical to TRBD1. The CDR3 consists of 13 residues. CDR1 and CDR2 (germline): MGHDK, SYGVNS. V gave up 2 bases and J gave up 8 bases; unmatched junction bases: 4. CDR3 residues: CASSEPAGGGYTF. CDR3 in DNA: TGTGCCAGCAGTGAACCGGCAGGGGGCGGCTACACCTTC.

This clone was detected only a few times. As DNA, the CDR3 is TGTGCCAGCAGCTTTACAGGGGGTAATGAGCAGTTCTTC. Residues: CASSFTGGNEQFF. The V gene is TRBV7-2, the J gene TRBJ2-1, with 8 bases that match TRBD1. V was clipped by 3 bases and J by 7 bases; unmatched bases: 2. The germline gives CDR1 SGHTA, CDR2 FQGNSA. The CDR3 totals 13 residues.

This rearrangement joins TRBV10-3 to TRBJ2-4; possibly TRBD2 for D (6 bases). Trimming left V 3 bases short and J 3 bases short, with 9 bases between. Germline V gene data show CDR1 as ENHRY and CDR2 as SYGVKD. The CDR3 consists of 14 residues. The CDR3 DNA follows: TGTGCCATCAGTGATGTGGGGGGCAAAAACATTCAGTACTTC. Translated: CAISDVGGKNIQYF.

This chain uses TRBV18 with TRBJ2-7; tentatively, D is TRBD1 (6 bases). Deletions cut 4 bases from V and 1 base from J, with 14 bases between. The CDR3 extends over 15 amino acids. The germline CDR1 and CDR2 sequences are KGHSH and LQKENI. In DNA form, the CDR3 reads TGTGCCAGCTCACAGGGAACACAGGGATCCTACGAGCAGTACTTC. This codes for CASSQGTQGSYEQYF.

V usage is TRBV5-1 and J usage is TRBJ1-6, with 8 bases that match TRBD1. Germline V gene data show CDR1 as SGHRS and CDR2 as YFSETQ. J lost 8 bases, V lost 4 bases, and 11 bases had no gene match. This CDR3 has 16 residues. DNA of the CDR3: TGCGCCAGCAGCGTTCAGGGGGCCGGATCGGATTCACCCCTCCACTTT. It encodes CASSVQGAGSDSPLHF.

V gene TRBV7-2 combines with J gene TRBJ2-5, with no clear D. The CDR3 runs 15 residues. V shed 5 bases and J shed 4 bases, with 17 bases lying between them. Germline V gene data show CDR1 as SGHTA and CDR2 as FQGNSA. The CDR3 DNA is TGTGCCAGCAGCCCAGGATTCGTTGTCGGAGAGACCCAGTACTTC. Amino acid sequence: CASSPGFVVGETQYF. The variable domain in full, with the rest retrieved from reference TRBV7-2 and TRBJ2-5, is GAGVSQSPSNKVTEKGKDVELRCDPISGHTALYWYRQSLGQGLEFLIYFQGNSAPDKSGLPSDRFSAERTGGSVSTLTIQRTQQEDSAVYLCASSPGFVVGETQYFGPGTRLLVL.

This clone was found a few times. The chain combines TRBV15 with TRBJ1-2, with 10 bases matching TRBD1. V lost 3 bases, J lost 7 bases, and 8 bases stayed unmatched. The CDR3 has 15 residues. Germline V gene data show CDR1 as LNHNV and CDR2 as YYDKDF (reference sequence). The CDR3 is CATSRPGQGLGGYTF. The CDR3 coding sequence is TGTGCCACCAGCAGGCCGGGACAGGGGCTCGGTGGCTACACCTTC.

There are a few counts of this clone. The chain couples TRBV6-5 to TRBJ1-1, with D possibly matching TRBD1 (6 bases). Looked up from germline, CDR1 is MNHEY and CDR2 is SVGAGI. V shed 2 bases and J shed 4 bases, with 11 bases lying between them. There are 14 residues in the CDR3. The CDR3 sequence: CASSYRGGGTEAFF. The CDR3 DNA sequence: TGTGCCAGCAGTTACAGGGGAGGGGGCACTGAAGCTTTCTTT.

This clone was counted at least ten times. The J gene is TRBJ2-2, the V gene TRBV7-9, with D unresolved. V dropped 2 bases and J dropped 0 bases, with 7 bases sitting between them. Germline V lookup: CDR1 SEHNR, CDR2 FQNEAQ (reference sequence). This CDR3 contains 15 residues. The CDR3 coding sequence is TGTGCCAGCAGCTTATGGCTTGCGAACACCGGGGAGCTGTTTTTT. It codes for CASSLWLANTGELFF.

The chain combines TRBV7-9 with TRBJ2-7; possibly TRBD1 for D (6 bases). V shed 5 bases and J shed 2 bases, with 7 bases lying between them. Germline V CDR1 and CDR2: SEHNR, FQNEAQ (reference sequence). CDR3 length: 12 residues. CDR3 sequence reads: CASSGDTYEQYF. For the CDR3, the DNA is TGTGCCAGCAGCGGGGACACCTACGAGCAGTACTTC.

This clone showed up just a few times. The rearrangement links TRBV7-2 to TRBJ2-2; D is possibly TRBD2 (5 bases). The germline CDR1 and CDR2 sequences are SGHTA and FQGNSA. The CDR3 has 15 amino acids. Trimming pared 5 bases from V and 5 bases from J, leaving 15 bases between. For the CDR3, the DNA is TGTGCCAGCAGCAACCCCTTAGCGAGGACCGGGGAGCTGTTTTTT. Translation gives CASSNPLARTGELFF.

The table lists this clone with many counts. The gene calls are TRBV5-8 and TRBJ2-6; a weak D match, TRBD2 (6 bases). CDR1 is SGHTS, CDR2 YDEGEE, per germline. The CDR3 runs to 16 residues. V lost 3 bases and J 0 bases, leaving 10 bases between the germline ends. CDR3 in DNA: TGTGCCAGCAGCTCGGGACTGACCTCTGGGGCCAACGTCCTGACTTTC. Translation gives CASSSGLTSGANVLTF.

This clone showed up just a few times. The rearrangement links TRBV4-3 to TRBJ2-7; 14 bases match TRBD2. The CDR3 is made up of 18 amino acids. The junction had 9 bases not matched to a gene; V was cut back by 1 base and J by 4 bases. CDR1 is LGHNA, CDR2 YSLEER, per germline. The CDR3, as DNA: TGCGCCAGCAGCCAAGTCCCCTCCGGGACTAGCGGGGGATACGAGCAGTACTTC. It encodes CASSQVPSGTSGGYEQYF.

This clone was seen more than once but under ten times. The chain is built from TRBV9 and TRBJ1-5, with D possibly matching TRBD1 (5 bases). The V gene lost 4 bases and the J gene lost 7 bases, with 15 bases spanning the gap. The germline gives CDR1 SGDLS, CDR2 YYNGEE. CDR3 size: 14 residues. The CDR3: CASSPRASEQPQHF. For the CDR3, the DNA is TGTGCCAGCAGCCCCAGGGCCTCGGAACAGCCCCAGCATTTT.